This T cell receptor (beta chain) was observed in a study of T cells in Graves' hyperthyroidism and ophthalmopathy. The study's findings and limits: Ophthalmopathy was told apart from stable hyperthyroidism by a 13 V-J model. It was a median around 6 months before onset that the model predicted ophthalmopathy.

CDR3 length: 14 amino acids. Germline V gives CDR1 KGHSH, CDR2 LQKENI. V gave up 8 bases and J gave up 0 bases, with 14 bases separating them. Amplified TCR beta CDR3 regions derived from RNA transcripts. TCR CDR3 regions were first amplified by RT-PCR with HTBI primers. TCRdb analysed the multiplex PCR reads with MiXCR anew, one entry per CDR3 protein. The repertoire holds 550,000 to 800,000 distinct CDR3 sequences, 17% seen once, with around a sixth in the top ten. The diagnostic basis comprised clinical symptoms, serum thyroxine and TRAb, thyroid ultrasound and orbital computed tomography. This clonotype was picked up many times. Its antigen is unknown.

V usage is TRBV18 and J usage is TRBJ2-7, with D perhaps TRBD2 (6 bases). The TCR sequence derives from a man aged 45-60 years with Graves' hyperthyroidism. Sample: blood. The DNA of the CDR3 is TGTGCCAGCAGCCGGTTAGCGGACTCCTACGAGCAGTACTTC. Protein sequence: CASSRLADSYEQYF.